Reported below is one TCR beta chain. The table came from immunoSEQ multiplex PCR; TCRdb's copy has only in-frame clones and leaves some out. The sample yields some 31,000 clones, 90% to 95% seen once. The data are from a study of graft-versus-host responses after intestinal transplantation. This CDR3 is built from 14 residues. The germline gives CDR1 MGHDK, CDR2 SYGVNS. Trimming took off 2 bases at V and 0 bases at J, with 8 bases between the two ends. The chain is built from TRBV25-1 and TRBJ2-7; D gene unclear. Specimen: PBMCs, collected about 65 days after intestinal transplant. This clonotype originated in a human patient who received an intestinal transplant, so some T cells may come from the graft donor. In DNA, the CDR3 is TGTGCCAGCAGTGAAGGGCTATTCTCCTACGAGCAGTACTTC. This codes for CASSEGLFSYEQYF.